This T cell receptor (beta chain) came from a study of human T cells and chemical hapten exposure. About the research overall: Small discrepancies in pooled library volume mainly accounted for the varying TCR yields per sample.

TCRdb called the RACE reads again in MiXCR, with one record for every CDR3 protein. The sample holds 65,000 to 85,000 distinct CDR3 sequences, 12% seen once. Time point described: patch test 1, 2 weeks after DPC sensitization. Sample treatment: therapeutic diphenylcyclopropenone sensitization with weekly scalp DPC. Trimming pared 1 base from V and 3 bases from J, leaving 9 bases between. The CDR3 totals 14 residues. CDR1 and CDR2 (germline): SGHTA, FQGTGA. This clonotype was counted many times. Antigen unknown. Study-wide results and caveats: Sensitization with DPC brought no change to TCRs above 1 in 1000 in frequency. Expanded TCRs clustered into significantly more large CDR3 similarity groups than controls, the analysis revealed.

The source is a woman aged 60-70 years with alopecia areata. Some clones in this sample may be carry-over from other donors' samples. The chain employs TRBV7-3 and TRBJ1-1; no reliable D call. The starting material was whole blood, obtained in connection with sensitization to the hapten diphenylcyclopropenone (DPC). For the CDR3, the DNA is TGTGCCAGCAGCTTAATCCCAATTGACACTGAAGCTTTCTTT. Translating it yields CASSLIPIDTEAFF.